This TCR beta chain is drawn from a study of blood T cell repertoires in COVID-19. Overall study context: Sample material is recorded as cDNA or gDNA derived from T cells, B-cell-depleted T cells, or PBMCs.

This table comes from immunoSEQ multiplex PCR, and its TCRdb copy is limited to in-frame clones, with some not included. The table records roughly 250,000 clones, approximately 86% of them present only once. Germline V CDR1 and CDR2: MNHEY, SMNVEV (reference sequence). The CDR3 is 13 residues long. V dropped 6 bases and J dropped 7; count of bases not matched to a gene: 6. The sequence came from a woman between 45 and 60 years old who had recovered from COVID-19. The material sequenced was PBMCs or T cells enriched from blood (not recorded which). The chain couples TRBV27 to TRBJ2-7; 10 positions agree with TRBD1. CDR3 protein: CASRGTGVGEQYF. For the CDR3, the DNA is TGTGCCAGCAGGGGGACAGGGGTTGGGGAGCAGTACTTC.